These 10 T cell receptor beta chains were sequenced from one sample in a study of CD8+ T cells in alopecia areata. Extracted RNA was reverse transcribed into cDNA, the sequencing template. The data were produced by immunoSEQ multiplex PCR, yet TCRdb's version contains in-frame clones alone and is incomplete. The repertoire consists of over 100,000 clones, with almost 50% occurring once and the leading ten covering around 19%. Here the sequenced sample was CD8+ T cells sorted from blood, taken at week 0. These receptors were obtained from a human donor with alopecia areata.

The CDR3 DNA sequence: TGTGCCAGCAGTGACACCCGGGGGACCCAGTACTTC. It codes for CASSDTRGTQYF. The chain has TRBV2 and TRBJ2-5; D is perhaps TRBD2 (5 bases). This CDR3 comprises 12 residues. Germline lookup yields CDR1 SNHLY and CDR2 FYNNEI. V lost 3 bases and J lost 7, with 9 bases in between.

The chain's CDR3 is CAWSVGRNNYGYTF. CDR3 sequence (DNA): TGTGCCTGGAGTGTAGGTCGCAACAACTATGGCTACACCTTC. The chain joins TRBV30 to TRBJ1-2; D gene uncertain. CDR3 size: 14 residues. Trimming shortened V by 0 bases and J by 2 bases, and 10 bases separated the two germline ends. Germline V gene data show CDR1 as GTSNPN and CDR2 as SVGIG (reference sequence).

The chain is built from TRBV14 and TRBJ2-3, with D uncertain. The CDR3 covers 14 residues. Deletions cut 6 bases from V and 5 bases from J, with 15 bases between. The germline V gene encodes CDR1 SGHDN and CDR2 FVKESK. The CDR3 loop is CASRRNGWGDTQYF. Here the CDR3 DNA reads TGTGCCAGCAGGAGGAACGGATGGGGAGATACGCAGTATTTT.

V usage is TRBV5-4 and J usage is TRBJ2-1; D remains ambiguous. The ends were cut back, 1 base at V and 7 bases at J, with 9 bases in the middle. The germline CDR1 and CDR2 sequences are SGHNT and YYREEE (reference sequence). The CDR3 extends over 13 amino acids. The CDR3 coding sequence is TGTGCCAGCAGCTTGTCATGGGGAAATGAGCAGTTCTTC. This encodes CASSLSWGNEQFF.

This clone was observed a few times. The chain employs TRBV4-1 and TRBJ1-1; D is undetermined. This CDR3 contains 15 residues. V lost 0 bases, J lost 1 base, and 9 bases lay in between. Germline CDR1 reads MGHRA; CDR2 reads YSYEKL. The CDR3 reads CASSQDVGRNTEAFF. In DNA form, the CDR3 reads TGCGCCAGCAGCCAAGATGTGGGGAGGAACACTGAAGCTTTCTTT.

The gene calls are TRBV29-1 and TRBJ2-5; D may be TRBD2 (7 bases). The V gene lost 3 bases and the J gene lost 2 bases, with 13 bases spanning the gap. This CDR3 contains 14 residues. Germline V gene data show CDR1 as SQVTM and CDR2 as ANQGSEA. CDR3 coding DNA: TGCAGCGTTGACGCGGGGGCCGATCAAGAGACCCAGTACTTC. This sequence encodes CSVDAGADQETQYF.

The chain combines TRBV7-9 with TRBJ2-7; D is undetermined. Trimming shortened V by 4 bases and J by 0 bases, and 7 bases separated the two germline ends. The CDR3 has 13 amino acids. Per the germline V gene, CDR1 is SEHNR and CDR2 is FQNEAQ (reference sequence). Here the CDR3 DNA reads TGTGCCAGCAGCTGGGTCTACTCCTACGAGCAGTACTTC. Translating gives CASSWVYSYEQYF.

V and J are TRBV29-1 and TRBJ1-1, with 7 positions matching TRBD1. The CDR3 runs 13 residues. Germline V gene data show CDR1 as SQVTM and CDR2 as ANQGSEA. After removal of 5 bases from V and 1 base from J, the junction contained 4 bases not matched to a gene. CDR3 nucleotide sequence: TGCAGCGTTCAGGGGGGGACGAACACTGAAGCTTTCTTT. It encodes CSVQGGTNTEAFF.

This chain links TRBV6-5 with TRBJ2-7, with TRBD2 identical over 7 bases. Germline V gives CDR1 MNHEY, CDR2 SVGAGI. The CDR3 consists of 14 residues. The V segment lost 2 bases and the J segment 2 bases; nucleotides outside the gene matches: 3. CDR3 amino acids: CASSYEGTTYEQYF. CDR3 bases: TGTGCCAGCAGTTACGAGGGGACTACCTACGAGCAGTACTTC.

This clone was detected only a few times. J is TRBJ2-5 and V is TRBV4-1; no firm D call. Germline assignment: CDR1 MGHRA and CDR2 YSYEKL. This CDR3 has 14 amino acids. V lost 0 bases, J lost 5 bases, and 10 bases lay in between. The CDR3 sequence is CASSQEPRWETQYF. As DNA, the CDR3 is TGCGCCAGCAGCCAAGAGCCCCGATGGGAGACCCAGTACTTC.